Included here is one TCR beta chain sequence, with context. It was with a sample-barcoded 5' primer and a J-beta primer mix that a second PCR of about 6 to 12 cycles was run. TCRdb ran MiXCR on the 5' RACE reads and lists one entry per CDR3 protein. The sample contains hundreds of thousands of distinct CDR3 sequences, approximately 40% of which appear only once. Germline trimming cut 1 base from V and 4 bases from J; bases unmatched to any gene: 12. CDR3 size: 16 residues. Looked up from germline, CDR1 is DFQATT and CDR2 is SNEGSKA (reference sequence). The data were obtained in a study of blood T cells in healthy people across ages. Isolation yielded PBMCs, at least 6 million per sample, in every case. Total RNA amounts of at least 6 micrograms were extracted per sample.

The chain combines TRBV20-1 with TRBJ1-1; 7 nucleotides line up with TRBD1. This sequence was found in a man older than 75 in good health. The sequenced sample consisted of blood. The CDR3 reads CSARGLTGTWITEAFF. The CDR3 DNA is TGCAGTGCTAGAGGACTGACAGGGACCTGGATCACTGAAGCTTTCTTT.